These 10 T cell receptor beta chains came from one sample sequenced in a study of identical twins. Using its own MiXCR run on the 5' RACE reads, TCRdb lists one record per CDR3 protein. The data hold roughly 500,000 distinct CDR3 sequences, with 20% to 25% observed a single time. The same sample was also used in a study of T cells expressing NK-cell markers.

Sequenced sample: CD4+ T cells sorted from blood. These receptors originate from a woman under 30 in good health.

This clonotype was seen a few times. This chain uses TRBV25-1 with TRBJ2-3, with 11 bases lining up with TRBD2. V dropped 5 bases and J dropped 5; count of bases not matched to a gene: 6. The CDR3 sequence is 15 residues long. The germline V gene has CDR1 MGHDK and CDR2 SYGVNS. The CDR3 is CASSKGLAGGDTQYF. In DNA form, the CDR3 reads TGTGCCAGCAGTAAAGGACTAGCGGGTGGAGATACGCAGTATTTT.

At least ten counts were recorded for this clonotype. The chain is built from TRBV20-1 and TRBJ2-1, with D possibly matching TRBD2 (6 bases). The CDR3 spans 13 residues. Trimming shortened V by 4 bases and J by 4 bases, and 11 bases separated the two germline ends. CDR1 is DFQATT, CDR2 SNEGSKA, per germline (reference sequence). In DNA form, the CDR3 reads TGCAGTGCTACAGGCGGGATGTACAATGAGCAGTTCTTC. This encodes CSATGGMYNEQFF.

The chain links TRBV5-6 to TRBJ2-3; 8 bases match TRBD2. This CDR3 has 16 residues. The germline CDR1 and CDR2 sequences are SGHDT and YYEEEE. Trimming cost V 1 base and J 5 bases; bases outside gene matches: 9. CDR3 in amino acids: CASSLSWREDRDTQYF. The CDR3 DNA is TGTGCCAGCAGCTTGTCTTGGCGGGAGGACCGAGATACGCAGTATTTT. Complete variable domain (other parts from reference TRBV5-6 and TRBJ2-3): DAGVTQSPTHLIKTRGQQVTLRCSPKSGHDTVSWYQQALGQGPQFIFQYYEEEERQRGNFPDRFSGHQFPNYSSELNVNALLLGDSALYLCASSLSWREDRDTQYFGPGTRLTVL.

This sequence joins TRBV2 and TRBJ2-5, with D hard to call. CDR3 length: 14 amino acids. Trimming took off 7 bases at V and 2 bases at J, with 14 bases between the two ends. Germline assignment: CDR1 SNHLY and CDR2 FYNNEI. The CDR3 sequence: CASTKNGGQETQYF. The CDR3 nucleotides read TGTGCCAGCACCAAGAATGGTGGGCAAGAGACCCAGTACTTC.

The gene calls are TRBV11-2 and TRBJ2-3, with TRBD2 matching over 9 bases. Germline V lookup: CDR1 SGHAT, CDR2 FQNNGV. The CDR3 sequence is 14 residues long. With 10 bases clipped from V and 1 base from J, the junction kept 6 bases outside the gene matches. The CDR3 region has the DNA TGTGCCATTAGCGGGAGTTGGGGCACAGATACGCAGTATTTT. This encodes CAISGSWGTDTQYF.

This rearrangement joins TRBV20-1 to TRBJ2-1; TRBD2 agrees at 7 bases. Trimming at V came to 6 bases and at J to 9 bases, leaving 8 bases not matched to a gene. The CDR3 extends over 12 amino acids. Germline V gene sequence: CDR1 DFQATT, CDR2 SNEGSKA (reference sequence). CDR3 DNA sequence: TGCAGTGCCCTGGAGCGGGGACGTGAGCAGTTCTTC. It yields the protein CSALERGREQFF.

The chain carries TRBV25-1 and TRBJ2-1, with TRBD2 identical over 7 bases. V gave up 5 bases and J gave up 9 bases; unmatched junction bases: 13. Germline CDR1 is MGHDK and CDR2 is SYGVNS. The CDR3 is made up of 15 amino acids. The CDR3 is CASSSGAFGGGEQFF. CDR3 nucleotide sequence: TGTGCCAGCAGTTCCGGTGCTTTTGGGGGGGGTGAGCAGTTCTTC.

A few counts support this clonotype. The chain combines TRBV20-1 with TRBJ1-5, with 11 bases that match TRBD1. Per germline, CDR1 DFQATT and CDR2 SNEGSKA (reference sequence). The CDR3 loop spans 14 amino acids. The CDR3 sequence is CSAWTGGAGQPQHF. In DNA form, the CDR3 reads TGCAGCGCCTGGACAGGGGGCGCGGGCCAGCCCCAGCATTTT.

In its sample, this clonotype was seen a few times. J is TRBJ2-1 and V is TRBV20-1; no clear D gene. Germline V gene lookup returns CDR1 DFQATT and CDR2 SNEGSKA (reference sequence). V was shortened by 4 bases and J by 0 bases, with 10 bases between the two germline ends. The CDR3 extends over 14 amino acids. CDR3 residues: CSAMGSYSYNEQFF. The CDR3 coding sequence is TGCAGTGCTATGGGATCCTACTCCTACAATGAGCAGTTCTTC.

V usage is TRBV10-2 and J usage is TRBJ2-7; no definite D call. Trimming shortened V by 8 bases and J by 6 bases, and 5 bases separated the two germline ends. The CDR3 loop spans 9 amino acids. Germline V gene data show CDR1 as WSHSY and CDR2 as SAAADI. The CDR3 DNA reads as TGCGCCAGCGGCGGCGAGCAGTACTTC. Encoded protein: CASGGEQYF.